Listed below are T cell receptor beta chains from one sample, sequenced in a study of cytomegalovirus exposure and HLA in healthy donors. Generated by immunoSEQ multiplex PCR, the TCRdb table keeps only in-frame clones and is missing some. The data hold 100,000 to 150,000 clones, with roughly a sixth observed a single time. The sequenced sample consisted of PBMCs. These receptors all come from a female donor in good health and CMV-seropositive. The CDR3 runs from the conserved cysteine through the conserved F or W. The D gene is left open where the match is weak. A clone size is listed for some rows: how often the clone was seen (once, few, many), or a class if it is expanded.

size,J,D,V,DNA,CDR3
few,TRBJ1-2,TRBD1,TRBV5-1,TGCGCCAGCAGCTCAAACCCGGGGACAGGGGGCAATGGCTACACCTTC,CASSSNPGTGGNGYTF
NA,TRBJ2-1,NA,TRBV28,TGTGCCAGCAGTCACCGTGGGGGGGCCAATGAGCAGTTCTTC,CASSHRGGANEQFF
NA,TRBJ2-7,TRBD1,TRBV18,TGTGCCAGCTCACCACCGGGACAGGGGTCAGACGAGCAGTACTTC,CASSPPGQGSDEQYF
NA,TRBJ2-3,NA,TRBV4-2,TGTGCCAGCATCCTAACGGGGGTGGCAGATACGCAGTATTTT,CASILTGVADTQYF
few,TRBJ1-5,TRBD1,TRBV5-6,TGTGCCAGCAGCCCCCGGGGGACAGGGCTGAATCAGCCCCAGCATTTT,CASSPRGTGLNQPQHF
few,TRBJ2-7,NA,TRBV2,TGTGCCAGCAGTCTACAGGGATCCGAGCAGTACTTC,CASSLQGSEQYF
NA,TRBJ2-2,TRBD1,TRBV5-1,TGCGCCAGCAGCCCCTCCGGGACAGGCTCGAACACCGGGGAGCTGTTTTTT,CASSPSGTGSNTGELFF
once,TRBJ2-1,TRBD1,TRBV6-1,TGTGCCAGCAGGCGACAGGGCCACTACAATGAGCAGTTCTTC,CASRRQGHYNEQFF
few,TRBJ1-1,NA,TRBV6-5,TGTGCCAGCAGGGGGGCCTGGACTGAAGCTTTCTTT,CASRGAWTEAFF
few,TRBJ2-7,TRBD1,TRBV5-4,TGTGCCAGCAGCTTCGGACAGGGACCCTACGAGCAGTACTTC,CASSFGQGPYEQYF
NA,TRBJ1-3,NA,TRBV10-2,TGCGCCAGCAGAACTACAGGATCTGGAAACACCATATATTTT,CASRTTGSGNTIYF
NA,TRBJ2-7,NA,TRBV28,TGTGCCAGCAGTTTGGGGGACTTCTACGAGCAGTACTTC,CASSLGDFYEQYF
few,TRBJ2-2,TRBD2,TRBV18,TGTGCCAGCTCACCAATTTCGGGAGGGGACACCGGGGAGCTGTTTTTT,CASSPISGGDTGELFF